A few counts support the clone carrying this T cell receptor (beta chain). V dropped 3 bases and J dropped 8 bases, with 16 bases sitting between them. Germline CDR1 MNHEY, CDR2 SMNVEV (reference sequence). The CDR3 has 14 residues. This record comes from a study of blood T cell repertoires in COVID-19. Across the study: COVID-19 samples collected from the United States, Italy and Spain covered acute and convalescent phases. From T cells, B-cell-depleted T cells, or PBMCs came the material, which was cDNA or gDNA.

In the original processing: Estimated nucleated cell counts came from reference gene primer amplification. Assay: immunoSEQ multiplex PCR; the TCRdb copy retains only in-frame clones and omits some. The DNA was the basis for D and trimming; V, J and clone size are from that table. The sample has more than 200,000 clones, around 88% seen once; the top ten hold roughly 2%. Sample: peripheral blood. The rearrangement joins TRBV27 to TRBJ1-1; D is perhaps TRBD1 (5 bases). The clonotype was recovered from a young man with active or convalescent COVID-19. The CDR3 loop is CASSLQGGIGEAFF. CDR3 nucleotides: TGTGCCAGCAGTTTGCAGGGAGGGATCGGGGAAGCTTTCTTT.